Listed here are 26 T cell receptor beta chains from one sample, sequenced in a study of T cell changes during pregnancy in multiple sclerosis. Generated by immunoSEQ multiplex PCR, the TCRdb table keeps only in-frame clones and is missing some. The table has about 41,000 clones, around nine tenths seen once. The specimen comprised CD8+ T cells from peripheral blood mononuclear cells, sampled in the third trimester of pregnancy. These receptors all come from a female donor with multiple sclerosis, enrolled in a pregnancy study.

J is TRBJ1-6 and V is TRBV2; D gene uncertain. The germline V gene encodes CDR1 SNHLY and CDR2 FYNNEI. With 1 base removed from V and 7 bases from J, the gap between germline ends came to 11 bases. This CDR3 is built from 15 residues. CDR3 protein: CASSEDPDMNSPLHF. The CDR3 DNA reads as TGTGCCAGCAGTGAAGATCCAGACATGAATTCACCCCTCCACTTT.

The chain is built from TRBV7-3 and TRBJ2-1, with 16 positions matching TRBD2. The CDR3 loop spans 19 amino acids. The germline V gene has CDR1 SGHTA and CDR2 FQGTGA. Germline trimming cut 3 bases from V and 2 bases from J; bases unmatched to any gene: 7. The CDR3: CASSLGLAGGPGAYNEQFF. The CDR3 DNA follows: TGTGCCAGCAGCTTGGGACTAGCGGGAGGGCCGGGTGCCTACAATGAGCAGTTCTTC.

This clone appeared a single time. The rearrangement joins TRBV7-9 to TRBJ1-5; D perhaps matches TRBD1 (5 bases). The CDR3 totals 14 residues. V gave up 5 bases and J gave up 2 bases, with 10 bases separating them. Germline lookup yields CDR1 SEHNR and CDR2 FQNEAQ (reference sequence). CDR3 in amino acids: CASSPPGGNQPQHF. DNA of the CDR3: TGTGCCAGCAGCCCCCCGGGGGGCAATCAGCCCCAGCATTTT.

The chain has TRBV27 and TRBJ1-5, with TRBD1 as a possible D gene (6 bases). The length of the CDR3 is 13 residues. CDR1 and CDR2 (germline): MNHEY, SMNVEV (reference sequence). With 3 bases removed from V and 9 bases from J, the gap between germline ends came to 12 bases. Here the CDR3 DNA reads TGTGCCAGCAGTTTTCAGGGGCCGGGGCCCCAGCATTTT. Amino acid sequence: CASSFQGPGPQHF.

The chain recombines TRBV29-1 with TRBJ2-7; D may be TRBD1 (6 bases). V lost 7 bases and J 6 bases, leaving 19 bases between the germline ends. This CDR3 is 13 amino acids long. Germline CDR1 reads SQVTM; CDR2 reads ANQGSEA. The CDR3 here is CSASQGEGGEQYF. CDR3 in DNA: TGCAGCGCTAGTCAAGGGGAAGGGGGCGAGCAGTACTTC.

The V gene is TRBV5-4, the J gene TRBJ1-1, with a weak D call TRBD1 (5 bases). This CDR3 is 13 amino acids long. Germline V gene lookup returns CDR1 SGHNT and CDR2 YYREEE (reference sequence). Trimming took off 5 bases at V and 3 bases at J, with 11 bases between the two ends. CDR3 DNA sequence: TGTGCCAGCAGACGAGGGGAGGACACTGAAGCTTTCTTT. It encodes CASRRGEDTEAFF.

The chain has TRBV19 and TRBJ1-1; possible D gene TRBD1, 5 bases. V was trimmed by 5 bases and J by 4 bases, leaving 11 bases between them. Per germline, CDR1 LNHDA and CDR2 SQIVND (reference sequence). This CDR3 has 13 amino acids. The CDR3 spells CASSERQFTEAFF. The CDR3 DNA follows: TGTGCCAGTAGTGAAAGACAGTTCACTGAAGCTTTCTTT.

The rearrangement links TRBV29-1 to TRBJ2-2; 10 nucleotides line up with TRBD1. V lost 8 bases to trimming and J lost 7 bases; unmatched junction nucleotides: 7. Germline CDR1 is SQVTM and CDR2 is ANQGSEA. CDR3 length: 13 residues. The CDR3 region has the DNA TGCAGCTCCGGGACAGGGGAGGACGGGGAGCTGTTTTTT. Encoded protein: CSSGTGEDGELFF.

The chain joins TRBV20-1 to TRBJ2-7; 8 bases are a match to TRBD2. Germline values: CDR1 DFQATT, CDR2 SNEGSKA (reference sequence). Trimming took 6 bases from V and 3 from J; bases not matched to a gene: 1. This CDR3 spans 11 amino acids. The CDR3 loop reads CSAGTSYEQYF. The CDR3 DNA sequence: TGCAGTGCGGGGACTAGCTACGAGCAGTACTTC.

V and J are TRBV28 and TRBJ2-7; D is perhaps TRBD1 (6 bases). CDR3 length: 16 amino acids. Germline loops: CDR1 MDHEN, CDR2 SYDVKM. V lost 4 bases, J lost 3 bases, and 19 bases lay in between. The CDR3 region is CASSSTRQVQGYEQYF. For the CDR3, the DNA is TGTGCCAGCAGTTCCACGCGACAGGTGCAAGGCTACGAGCAGTACTTC.

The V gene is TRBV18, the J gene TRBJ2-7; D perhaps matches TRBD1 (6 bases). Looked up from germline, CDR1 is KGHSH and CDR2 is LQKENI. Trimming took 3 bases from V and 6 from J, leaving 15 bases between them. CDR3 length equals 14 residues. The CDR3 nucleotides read TGTGCCAGCTCACCGCAGGGACATTTTGCCGAGCAGTACTTC. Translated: CASSPQGHFAEQYF.

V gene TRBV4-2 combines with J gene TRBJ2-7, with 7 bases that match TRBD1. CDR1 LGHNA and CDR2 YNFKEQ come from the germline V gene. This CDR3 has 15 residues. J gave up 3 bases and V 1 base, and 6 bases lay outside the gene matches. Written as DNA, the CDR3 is TGTGCCAGCAGCCAAGCCCCGACAGGGAACTACGAGCAGTACTTC. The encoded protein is CASSQAPTGNYEQYF.

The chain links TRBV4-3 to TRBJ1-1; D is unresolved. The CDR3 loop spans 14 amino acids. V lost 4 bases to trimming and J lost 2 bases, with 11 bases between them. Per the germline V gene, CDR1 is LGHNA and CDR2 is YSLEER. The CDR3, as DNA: TGCGCCAGCAGCCTAAGTAGCAGCAACACTGAAGCTTTCTTT. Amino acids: CASSLSSSNTEAFF.

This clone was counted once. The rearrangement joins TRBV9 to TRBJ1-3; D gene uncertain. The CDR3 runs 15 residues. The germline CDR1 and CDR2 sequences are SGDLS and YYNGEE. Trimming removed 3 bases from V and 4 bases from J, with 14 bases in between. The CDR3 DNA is TGTGCCAGCAGCGCAAATGGAGACTTCGGAAACACCATATATTTT. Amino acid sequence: CASSANGDFGNTIYF.

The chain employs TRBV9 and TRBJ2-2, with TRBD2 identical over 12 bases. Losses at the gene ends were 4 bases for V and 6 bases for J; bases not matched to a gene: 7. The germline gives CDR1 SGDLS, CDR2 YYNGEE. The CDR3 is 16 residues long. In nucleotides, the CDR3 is TGTGCCAGCAGCCCAATGGGACTAGCGGGCGCCGGGGAGCTGTTTTTT. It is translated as CASSPMGLAGAGELFF.

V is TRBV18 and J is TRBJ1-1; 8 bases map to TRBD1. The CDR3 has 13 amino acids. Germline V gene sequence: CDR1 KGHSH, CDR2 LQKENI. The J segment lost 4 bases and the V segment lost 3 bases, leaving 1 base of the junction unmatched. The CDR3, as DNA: TGTGCCAGCTCACCCACAGGGGGCACTGAAGCTTTCTTT. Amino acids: CASSPTGGTEAFF.

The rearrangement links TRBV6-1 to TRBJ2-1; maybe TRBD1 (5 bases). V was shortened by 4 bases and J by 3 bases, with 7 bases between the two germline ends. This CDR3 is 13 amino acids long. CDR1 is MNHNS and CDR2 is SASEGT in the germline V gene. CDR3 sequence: CASSVQDYNEQFF. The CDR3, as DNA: TGTGCCAGCAGTGTACAGGACTACAATGAGCAGTTCTTC.

The CDR3 protein is CASSNDWQGTVEQYF. DNA for the CDR3: TGTGCCAGTAGTAATGATTGGCAGGGTACTGTCGAGCAGTACTTC. The chain carries TRBV19 and TRBJ2-7; maybe TRBD1 (5 bases). V gave up 4 bases and J gave up 6 bases, with 19 bases separating them. This CDR3 is 15 amino acids long. Germline V gene sequence: CDR1 LNHDA, CDR2 SQIVND (reference sequence). The full variable domain, rest sourced from reference TRBV19 and TRBJ2-7, is DGGITQSPKYLFRKEGQNVTLSCEQNLNHDAMYWYRQDPGQGLRLIYYSQIVNDFQKGDIAEGYSVSREKKESFPLTVTSAQKNPTAFYLCASSNDWQGTVEQYFGPGTRLTVT.

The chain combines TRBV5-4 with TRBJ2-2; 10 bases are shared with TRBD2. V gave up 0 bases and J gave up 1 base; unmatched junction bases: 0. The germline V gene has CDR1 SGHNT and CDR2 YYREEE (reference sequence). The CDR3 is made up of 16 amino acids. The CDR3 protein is CASSLGLAGNTGELFF. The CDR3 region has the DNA TGTGCCAGCAGCTTGGGACTAGCGGGGAACACCGGGGAGCTGTTTTTT.

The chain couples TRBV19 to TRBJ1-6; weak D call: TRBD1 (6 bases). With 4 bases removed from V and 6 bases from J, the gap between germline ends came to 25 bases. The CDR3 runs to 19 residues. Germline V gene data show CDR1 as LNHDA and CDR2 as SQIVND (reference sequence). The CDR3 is CASSKLPFFGQKINSPLHF. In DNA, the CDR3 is TGTGCCAGTAGTAAGCTCCCTTTCTTCGGACAGAAAATTAATTCACCCCTCCACTTT.

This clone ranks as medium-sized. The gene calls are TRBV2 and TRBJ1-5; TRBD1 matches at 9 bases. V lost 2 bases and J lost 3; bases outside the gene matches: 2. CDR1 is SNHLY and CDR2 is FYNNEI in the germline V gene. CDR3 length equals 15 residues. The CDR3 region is CASSELQGANQPQHF. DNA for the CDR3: TGTGCCAGCAGTGAACTACAGGGGGCCAATCAGCCCCAGCATTTT.

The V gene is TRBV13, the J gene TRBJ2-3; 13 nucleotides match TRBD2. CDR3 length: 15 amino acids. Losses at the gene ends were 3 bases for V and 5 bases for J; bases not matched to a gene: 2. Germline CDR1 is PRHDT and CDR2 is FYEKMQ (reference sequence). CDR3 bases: TGTGCCAGCAGCTTCGGACTAGCGGGGGTAGATACGCAGTATTTT. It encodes CASSFGLAGVDTQYF.

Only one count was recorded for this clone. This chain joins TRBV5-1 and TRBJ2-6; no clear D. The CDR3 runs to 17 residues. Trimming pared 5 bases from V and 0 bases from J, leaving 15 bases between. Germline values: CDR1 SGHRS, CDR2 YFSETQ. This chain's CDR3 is CASRRSAPSSGANVLTF. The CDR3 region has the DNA TGCGCCAGCAGGAGGAGCGCTCCCTCCTCTGGGGCCAACGTCCTGACTTTC. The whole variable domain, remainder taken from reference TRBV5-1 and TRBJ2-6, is KAGVTQTPRYLIKTRGQQVTLSCSPISGHRSVSWYQQTPGQGLQFLFEYFSETQRNKGNFPGRFSGRQFSNSRSEMNVSTLELGDSALYLCASRRSAPSSGANVLTFGAGSRLTVL.

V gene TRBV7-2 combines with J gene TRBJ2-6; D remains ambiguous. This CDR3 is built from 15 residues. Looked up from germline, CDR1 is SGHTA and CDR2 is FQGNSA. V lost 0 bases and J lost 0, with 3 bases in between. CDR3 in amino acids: CASSLALSGANVLTF. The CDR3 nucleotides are TGTGCCAGCAGCTTAGCTCTCTCTGGGGCCAACGTCCTGACTTTC.

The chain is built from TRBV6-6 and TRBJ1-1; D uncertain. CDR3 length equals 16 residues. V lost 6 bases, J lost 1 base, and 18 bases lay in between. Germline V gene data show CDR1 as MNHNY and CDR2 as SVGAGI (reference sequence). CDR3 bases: TGTGCCAGCAGGTCCGCCGACTTCGATACGAACACTGAAGCTTTCTTT. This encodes CASRSADFDTNTEAFF.

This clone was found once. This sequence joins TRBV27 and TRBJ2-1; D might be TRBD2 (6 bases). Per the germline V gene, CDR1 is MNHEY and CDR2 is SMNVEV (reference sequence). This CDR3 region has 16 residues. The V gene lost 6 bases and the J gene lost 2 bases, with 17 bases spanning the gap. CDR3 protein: CASSPFPSEAYNEQFF. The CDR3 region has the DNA TGTGCCAGCAGCCCTTTCCCTAGCGAGGCCTACAATGAGCAGTTCTTC.